Below are 13 T cell receptor beta chains sequenced from a single sample in a study of T-cell reconstitution after alpha-beta-depleted transplantation in children. Preparing the TCRbeta library involved the use of unique molecular identifiers. TCRdb called the PCR reads again in MiXCR, with one record for every CDR3 protein. Counted here are fewer than 500,000 distinct CDR3 sequences, around two fifths occurring once; the ten biggest clones make up 27%. Sequenced here: PBMCs, sampled before TCRalphabeta/CD19-depleted stem cell transplant. These TCRs come from a girl aged 2 to 10 with aplastic anemia, due to receive a stem cell transplant.

The V call is TRBV20-1, the J call TRBJ2-5; 8 bases are a match to TRBD1. CDR1 DFQATT and CDR2 SNEGSKA come from the germline V gene (reference sequence). There are 12 residues in the CDR3. CDR3: CSAGQGQETQYF. DNA for the CDR3: TGCAGCGCAGGACAGGGACAAGAGACCCAGTACTTC.

The genes are TRBV28 and TRBJ1-4; D is ambiguous. The CDR3 runs to 13 residues. V lost 9 bases to trimming and J lost 7 bases, with 15 bases between them. Germline lookup yields CDR1 MDHEN and CDR2 SYDVKM. CDR3 region: CASSPRNTEKLFF. CDR3 DNA: TGTGCCAGTTCTCCTAGAAATACTGAAAAACTGTTTTTT.

In its sample, this clonotype was seen once. This rearrangement joins TRBV7-6 to TRBJ2-2, with no clear D. From germline, CDR1 is SGHVS and CDR2 FNYEAQ. Trimming stripped 11 bases from V and 7 bases from J, with 5 bases between. The CDR3 contains 9 residues. CDR3 sequence (DNA): TGTGCCGTACACGGGGAGCTGTTTTTT. It translates to CAVHGELFF.

This clonotype appeared once. This chain joins TRBV20-1 and TRBJ2-1; 12 bases fit TRBD2. The CDR3 spans 12 residues. V shed 8 bases, J shed 7 bases, and the junction held 3 bases outside the gene matches. CDR1 and CDR2 from the germline V gene are DFQATT and SNEGSKA (reference sequence). Here the CDR3 reads CSFTSGRNEQFF. CDR3 in DNA: TGCAGTTTTACTAGCGGGAGGAATGAGCAGTTCTTC.

The rearrangement uses TRBV28 and TRBJ2-3, with 8 nucleotides matching TRBD2. The J segment lost 2 bases and the V segment lost 7 bases, leaving 14 bases of the junction unmatched. Germline CDR1 is MDHEN and CDR2 is SYDVKM. This CDR3 contains 17 residues. This CDR3 is CASTPFPGGAHTDTQYF. Written as DNA, the CDR3 is TGTGCCAGCACTCCCTTCCCGGGAGGGGCTCACACAGATACGCAGTATTTT.

This clonotype has a handful of counts. The CDR3 region is CASSYNYRGETQYF. In DNA form, the CDR3 reads TGTGCCAGCAGTTACAACTACAGGGGAGAGACCCAGTACTTC. The chain uses TRBV6-5 and TRBJ2-5, with TRBD1 matching 7 bases. Germline V lookup: CDR1 MNHEY, CDR2 SVGAGI. The J segment lost 4 bases and the V segment lost 2 bases, leaving 4 bases of the junction unmatched. The CDR3 covers 14 residues.

This clonotype was observed many times. This chain connects TRBV7-2 to TRBJ2-3, with D possibly matching TRBD2 (6 bases). V gave up 3 bases and J gave up 2 bases, with 9 bases separating them. Germline CDR1 is SGHTA and CDR2 is FQGNSA. The length of the CDR3 is 14 residues. The CDR3 region has the DNA TGTGCCAGCAGCTTGGCTAGCGCCACAGATACGCAGTATTTT. Its protein is CASSLASATDTQYF.

Only a few counts were recorded for this clonotype. The chain carries TRBV13 and TRBJ2-5; 8 nucleotides match TRBD1. Germline trimming cut 4 bases from V and 4 bases from J; bases unmatched to any gene: 8. This CDR3 has 15 residues. Germline values: CDR1 PRHDT, CDR2 FYEKMQ (reference sequence). CDR3 bases: TGTGCCAGCAGCTCCCACTCAGGGGGCCCAGAGACCCAGTACTTC. Protein: CASSSHSGGPETQYF. Based on the CDR3 plus reference TRBV13 and TRBJ2-5, the full variable domain is AAGVIQSPRHLIKEKRETATLKCYPIPRHDTVYWYQQGPGQDPQFLISFYEKMQSDKGSIPDRFSAQQFSDYHSELNMSSLELGDSALYFCASSSHSGGPETQYFGPGTRLLVL.

There are many counts of this clonotype. V usage is TRBV12-3 or TRBV12-4 and J usage is TRBJ1-2; weak D call: TRBD1 (6 bases). This CDR3 region has 14 residues. V was trimmed by 0 bases and J by 4 bases, leaving 9 bases between them. The CDR3 nucleotides are TGTGCCAGCAGTTTAGCCGGGGGCCCCTATGGCTACACCTTC. This codes for CASSLAGGPYGYTF.

This chain joins TRBV28 and TRBJ1-1, with 8 bases identical to TRBD1. The length of the CDR3 is 16 residues. The junction had 8 bases not matched to a gene; V was cut back by 5 bases and J by 0 bases. The germline V gene has CDR1 MDHEN and CDR2 SYDVKM. CDR3 in amino acids: CASSIHRGEVNTEAFF. The CDR3 DNA is TGTGCCAGCAGTATTCACAGGGGGGAGGTGAACACTGAAGCTTTCTTT.

This clonotype was counted at least ten times. The J gene is TRBJ1-2, the V gene TRBV6-2 or TRBV6-3, with no clear D. CDR1 is MNHEY, CDR2 SVGEGT, per germline. Trimming cost V 2 bases and J 3 bases, with 10 bases left between them. This CDR3 is 14 amino acids long. The CDR3 DNA reads as TGTGCCAGCAGTTACGTGGGAGGCGACTATGGCTACACCTTC. Protein product: CASSYVGGDYGYTF.

This chain connects TRBV6-1 to TRBJ2-1; TRBD2 matches at 13 bases. With 6 bases clipped from V and 8 bases from J, the junction kept 4 bases outside the gene matches. This CDR3 spans 14 amino acids. Germline V CDR1 and CDR2: MNHNS, SASEGT. CDR3 in amino acids: CASSMTSGRHEQFF. DNA for the CDR3: TGTGCCAGCAGCATGACTAGCGGGAGGCATGAGCAGTTCTTC.

This chain joins TRBV3-1 and TRBJ2-7; 9 nucleotides line up with TRBD1. Germline CDR1 LGHDT, CDR2 YNNKEL (reference sequence). CDR3 length equals 15 residues. V shed 6 bases, J shed 5 bases, and the junction held 11 bases outside the gene matches. CDR3 amino acids: CASRPGVDRGDEQYF. The CDR3 DNA reads as TGTGCCAGCAGGCCCGGGGTCGACAGGGGGGACGAGCAGTACTTC.